The rows below give T cell receptor beta chains drawn from one sample of a study of PD-L1 blockade in urothelial cancer. Profiled with immunoSEQ multiplex PCR; TCRdb holds only in-frame clones, not every one. The data contain 95,000 to 130,000 clones, roughly 89% of them singletons. Material: PBMCs, obtained around atezolizumab (anti-PD-L1) treatment. All receptors come from a man aged 55 to 69 with urothelial cancer. Both conserved end residues are part of each CDR3. D genes are given only for firm matches. Only some rows state a clone size, as once, few, many or a class for expanded clones.

J: TRBJ2-1
D: -
size: -
V: TRBV5-1
DNA: TGCGCCAGCAGCTTGAGACAGGGAGGTGCGGGTGAGCAGTTCTTC
CDR3: CASSLRQGGAGEQFF

J: TRBJ2-1
D: -
size: -
V: TRBV2
DNA: TGTGCCAGCAGCTCGGGACTCACGTTCTCCTACAATGAGCAGTTCTTC
CDR3: CASSSGLTFSYNEQFF

J: TRBJ1-4
D: -
size: once
V: TRBV15
DNA: TGTGCCACCAGACCCACCGGAGCGGGGGGCAGGAGTGAAAAACTGTTTTTT
CDR3: CATRPTGAGGRSEKLFF

J: TRBJ2-1
D: -
size: -
V: TRBV28
DNA: TGTGCCAGCAGTTTTCCAGGGCTGGTCAATGAGCAGTTCTTC
CDR3: CASSFPGLVNEQFF

J: TRBJ2-7
D: -
size: -
V: TRBV28
DNA: TGTGCCAGCAGCCCCGGACAGCCATCCTACGAGCAGTACTTC
CDR3: CASSPGQPSYEQYF

J: TRBJ1-2
D: -
size: -
V: TRBV6-5
DNA: TGTGCCAGCATTAACTACAGACTACGGGGCTACACCTTC
CDR3: CASINYRLRGYTF

J: TRBJ1-1
D: -
size: -
V: TRBV5-1
DNA: TGCGCCAGCAGCTCTGGACTAGGGCCCGGGACAACTGAAGCTTTCTTT
CDR3: CASSSGLGPGTTEAFF

J: TRBJ2-7
D: -
size: -
V: TRBV4-1
DNA: TGCGCCAGCAGCCAGTTCTGGACAGACCTAGCTTCCTACGAGCAGTACTTC
CDR3: CASSQFWTDLASYEQYF

J: TRBJ2-7
D: TRBD1
size: -
V: TRBV27
DNA: TGTGCCAGCAGTTTCCAGGGGCCGGGACAGGGGCCCTACGAGCAGTACTTC
CDR3: CASSFQGPGQGPYEQYF

J: TRBJ2-1
D: TRBD2
size: once
V: TRBV14
DNA: TGTGCCAGCAGCCAGGTTGCGGGACTAGTATACAATGAGCAGTTCTTC
CDR3: CASSQVAGLVYNEQFF

J: TRBJ1-1
D: -
size: few
V: TRBV10-3
DNA: TGTGCCATCAGTGATTGGGGAGAGGGCACTGAAGCTTTCTTT
CDR3: CAISDWGEGTEAFF

J: TRBJ2-7
D: TRBD1
size: -
V: TRBV6-6
DNA: TGTGCCAGCAAGGGGGCCCCATACGAGCAGTACTTC
CDR3: CASKGAPYEQYF

J: TRBJ2-7
D: -
size: once
V: TRBV27
DNA: TGTGCCAGCAGTTTGAACGGCTACGAGCAGTACTTC
CDR3: CASSLNGYEQYF

J: TRBJ2-5
D: TRBD1
size: -
V: TRBV5-4
DNA: TGTGCCAGCAGCTTGGCGACAGGGGCGGGGGAGACCCAGTACTTC
CDR3: CASSLATGAGETQYF

J: TRBJ2-7
D: TRBD1
size: -
V: TRBV29-1
DNA: TGCAGCGTTGAGGTCCAGGGGGACCTAGCAGGCGAGCAGTACTTC
CDR3: CSVEVQGDLAGEQYF

J: TRBJ1-3
D: -
size: -
V: TRBV2
DNA: TGTGCCAGCAGTGTCGACAGAACTCGATCCGGAAACACCATATATTTT
CDR3: CASSVDRTRSGNTIYF

J: TRBJ2-5
D: -
size: -
V: TRBV7-9
DNA: TGTGCCGGAGCCCAGCGCCTCCAAGAGACCCAGTACTTC
CDR3: CAGAQRLQETQYF

J: TRBJ2-2
D: -
size: -
V: TRBV7-7
DNA: TGTGCCAGCAGCCCGAGACGGGACACCGGGGAGCTGTTTTTT
CDR3: CASSPRRDTGELFF

J: TRBJ2-7
D: -
size: once
V: TRBV6-6
DNA: TGTGCCAGCAGTCTAGGGACTGGGAAGACCTACGAGCAGTACTTC
CDR3: CASSLGTGKTYEQYF

J: TRBJ2-3
D: TRBD2
size: -
V: TRBV7-9
DNA: TGTGCCAGCAGCTTACTAGCGGGAGGAACAGATACGCAGTATTTT
CDR3: CASSLLAGGTDTQYF

J: TRBJ2-2
D: -
size: -
V: TRBV9
DNA: TGTGCCAGCAGCCAAGAGCGTACGAACACCGGGGAGCTGTTTTTT
CDR3: CASSQERTNTGELFF

J: TRBJ1-2
D: -
size: many
V: TRBV4-1
DNA: TGCGCCAGCAGCCAGGGACTTTGGGGCTACACCTTC
CDR3: CASSQGLWGYTF

J: TRBJ1-1
D: -
size: few
V: TRBV5-1
DNA: TGCGCCAGCAGCTTGGGGCAAAGGAACACTGAAGCTTTCTTT
CDR3: CASSLGQRNTEAFF

J: TRBJ1-2
D: -
size: -
V: TRBV5-6
DNA: TGTGCCAGCAGCTTGACGTCAACACCTCGCTCTGGCTACACCTTC
CDR3: CASSLTSTPRSGYTF

J: TRBJ1-1
D: TRBD1
size: -
V: TRBV11-3
DNA: TGTGCCAGCAGGTACGAAGCGACAGGGGCTTTCTTT
CDR3: CASRYEATGAFF

J: TRBJ2-3
D: -
size: -
V: TRBV7-3
DNA: TGTGCCAGCAGCTTAACCTCGGAGTATACGCAGTATTTT
CDR3: CASSLTSEYTQYF

J: TRBJ1-1
D: -
size: -
V: TRBV10-3
DNA: TGTGCCATCACTGACAGTTTGAACACTGAAGCTTTCTTT
CDR3: CAITDSLNTEAFF

J: TRBJ1-1
D: -
size: -
V: TRBV11-3
DNA: TGTGCCAGCAGCGCCGTAATCGCCGGCACTGAAGCTTTCTTT
CDR3: CASSAVIAGTEAFF

J: TRBJ1-6
D: -
size: -
V: TRBV27
DNA: TGTGCCAGCAGTCCTTATGGGCAGGGTTATAATTCACCCCTCCACTTT
CDR3: CASSPYGQGYNSPLHF

J: TRBJ2-3
D: -
size: -
V: TRBV12-2
DNA: TGTGCAAGTCGCACCGGTTTCCTAGCGGGGCCAGATACGCAGTATTTT
CDR3: CASRTGFLAGPDTQYF

J: TRBJ2-3
D: -
size: -
V: TRBV4-2
DNA: TGTGCCAGCAGCCAAGACTTTAGTACGCAGTATTTT
CDR3: CASSQDFSTQYF

J: TRBJ2-3
D: -
size: -
V: TRBV5-1
DNA: TGCGCCAGCAGCTTGGTGGGCGGGGGCACAGATACGCAGTATTTT
CDR3: CASSLVGGGTDTQYF

J: TRBJ2-3
D: TRBD2
size: -
V: TRBV9
DNA: TGTGCCAGCAGCCAGGGACTACTCACAGATACGCAGTATTTT
CDR3: CASSQGLLTDTQYF

J: TRBJ2-7
D: -
size: -
V: TRBV4-1
DNA: TGCGCCAGCGAACCAGGGGCAGGGCCCAAAACCTACGAGCAGTACTTC
CDR3: CASEPGAGPKTYEQYF

J: TRBJ2-1
D: TRBD2
size: -
V: TRBV11-3
DNA: TGTGCCAGCAGCTTGACCCTCAGCGGGGGATCCTACAATGAGCAGTTCTTC
CDR3: CASSLTLSGGSYNEQFF

J: TRBJ2-5
D: -
size: -
V: TRBV18
DNA: TGTGCCAGCTCACCGCCGGGGGTGGGAGAGACCCAGTACTTC
CDR3: CASSPPGVGETQYF

J: TRBJ2-7
D: -
size: once
V: TRBV18
DNA: TGTGCCAGCTCAACCGAGGATTTCTACGAGCAGTACTTC
CDR3: CASSTEDFYEQYF

J: TRBJ1-3
D: -
size: -
V: TRBV9
DNA: TGTGCCAGCAGCGTAGCTAGCTCTGGAAACACCATATATTTT
CDR3: CASSVASSGNTIYF

J: TRBJ1-4
D: -
size: -
V: TRBV6-1
DNA: TGTGCCAGCAGTGAGCGAGGGGGTGGGGTAACTAATGAAAAACTGTTTTTT
CDR3: CASSERGGGVTNEKLFF

J: TRBJ2-7
D: TRBD1
size: -
V: TRBV18
DNA: TGTGCCAGCTCACCTTCGGGACAGGGGACCTACGAGCAGTACTTC
CDR3: CASSPSGQGTYEQYF

J: TRBJ1-6
D: TRBD1
size: -
V: TRBV5-1
DNA: TGCGCCAGCAGCACCGGACAGGGGAATTCACCCCTCCACTTT
CDR3: CASSTGQGNSPLHF

J: TRBJ2-5
D: -
size: -
V: TRBV2
DNA: TGTGCCAGCAGAGGCACAGGGTCAGAGACCCAGTACTTC
CDR3: CASRGTGSETQYF

J: TRBJ2-7
D: -
size: once
V: TRBV11-2
DNA: TGTGCCAGCAGCCTACTTAGGGGGAGCGTAGCCTACGAGCAGTACTTC
CDR3: CASSLLRGSVAYEQYF

J: TRBJ1-1
D: TRBD1
size: -
V: TRBV29-1
DNA: TGCAGCGTGAGGGACAGGGGCAACACTGAAGCTTTCTTT
CDR3: CSVRDRGNTEAFF

J: TRBJ1-1
D: -
size: once
V: TRBV7-8
DNA: TGTGCCAGCAGCTTAGAGGGGGGGGGCGCGGGGACTGAAGCTTTCTTT
CDR3: CASSLEGGGAGTEAFF

J: TRBJ2-1
D: TRBD2
size: once
V: TRBV4-3
DNA: TGCGCCAGCAGCCAAGGCGCGGGGGCCTACAATGAGCAGTTCTTC
CDR3: CASSQGAGAYNEQFF

J: TRBJ2-7
D: -
size: -
V: TRBV5-6
DNA: TGTGCCAGCAGCTTCTGGACTCTGAACTACGAGCAGTACTTC
CDR3: CASSFWTLNYEQYF

J: TRBJ2-6
D: TRBD1
size: -
V: TRBV19
DNA: TGTGCCAGTAGTATGGACAGGGCTGGGGCCAACGTCCTGACTTTC
CDR3: CASSMDRAGANVLTF

J: TRBJ1-4
D: TRBD1
size: -
V: TRBV13
DNA: TGTGCCAGCAGCTCAAGGACAGGGGAGGAAGGTGCAACTAATGAAAAACTGTTTTTT
CDR3: CASSSRTGEEGATNEKLFF

J: TRBJ1-5
D: -
size: -
V: TRBV28
DNA: TGTGCCAGCAGTTTATCAACAAGGGGGGGCTATCAGCCCCAGCATTTT
CDR3: CASSLSTRGGYQPQHF

J: TRBJ2-1
D: TRBD2
size: -
V: TRBV2
DNA: TGTGCCAGCAGTGAAGGGACTAGTGGGTCATTCTTC
CDR3: CASSEGTSGSFF